Below are 30 T cell receptor beta chains sequenced from a single sample in a study of CD8+ T cells in alopecia areata. The treatment was: oral pan-JAK inhibitor, 5-10 mg twice daily. Investigators isolated RNA and reverse transcribed it into cDNA to act as the sequencing template. The data were produced by immunoSEQ multiplex PCR, yet TCRdb's version contains in-frame clones alone and is incomplete. The sample contains about 190,000 clones, roughly three fifths of which appear only once. Sequenced here: CD4+ T cells sorted from blood, sampled at week 4, from a patient treated with tofacitinib. Every receptor here comes from a human donor with alopecia areata.

The genes are TRBV28 and TRBJ2-6; D remains unclear. The CDR3 has 14 residues. Per germline, CDR1 MDHEN and CDR2 SYDVKM. V lost 4 bases and J lost 8, with 12 bases in between. In nucleotides, the CDR3 is TGTGCCAGCAGTTACAATTACTTAACCAACGTCCTGACTTTC. Encoded protein: CASSYNYLTNVLTF.

J is TRBJ2-7 and V is TRBV2; 10 nucleotides line up with TRBD1. Germline CDR1 is SNHLY and CDR2 is FYNNEI. Unmatched junction bases numbered 5, after V lost 4 bases and J lost 5 bases. The CDR3 is made up of 14 amino acids. The CDR3: CASSGLTGGHEQYF. In nucleotides, the CDR3 is TGTGCCAGCAGTGGGCTGACAGGGGGCCACGAGCAGTACTTC. Full variable domain (rest looked up from reference TRBV2 and TRBJ2-7): EPEVTQTPSHQVTQMGQEVILRCVPISNHLYFYWYRQILGQKVEFLVSFYNNEISEKSEIFDDQFSVERPDGSNFTLKIRSTKLEDSAMYFCASSGLTGGHEQYFGPGTRLTVT.

The rearrangement links TRBV27 to TRBJ2-1; D perhaps matches TRBD1 (6 bases). Germline loops: CDR1 MNHEY, CDR2 SMNVEV (reference sequence). The germline V and J ends were trimmed by 2 bases and 7 bases, with 6 bases remaining between them. The CDR3 contains 12 residues. CDR3 DNA sequence: TGTGCCAGCAGTTTACAGGGGAATGAGCAGTTCTTC. This sequence encodes CASSLQGNEQFF.

The chain joins TRBV30 to TRBJ2-7; the D gene is possibly TRBD1 (5 bases). With 4 bases removed from V and 9 bases from J, the gap between germline ends came to 19 bases. CDR3 size: 13 residues. Germline V gives CDR1 GTSNPN, CDR2 SVGIG (reference sequence). The CDR3 here is CAWMVGHLGVQYF. CDR3 DNA: TGTGCCTGGATGGTAGGACATTTAGGCGTGCAGTACTTC.

The chain employs TRBV30 and TRBJ1-1; D might be TRBD1 (5 bases). The CDR3 consists of 15 residues. Germline V gene sequence: CDR1 GTSNPN, CDR2 SVGIG (reference sequence). Trimming took off 2 bases at V and 0 bases at J, with 13 bases between the two ends. DNA for the CDR3: TGTGCCTGGAGTTTCAGGACAAACATGAACACTGAAGCTTTCTTT. Translating gives CAWSFRTNMNTEAFF.

The chain carries TRBV4-2 and TRBJ1-2; tentatively, D is TRBD1 (6 bases). CDR1 LGHNA and CDR2 YNFKEQ come from the germline V gene. The CDR3 has 14 residues. Trimming left V 0 bases short and J 8 bases short, with 13 bases between. CDR3 nucleotide sequence: TGTGCCAGCAGCCAAGATCCGGGACACGGGGGCTACACCTTC. This codes for CASSQDPGHGGYTF.

V and J are TRBV28 and TRBJ1-3; TRBD1 aligns across 7 bases. CDR3 length: 17 residues. Germline lookup yields CDR1 MDHEN and CDR2 SYDVKM. With V trimmed by 6 bases and J by 3 bases, 14 bases remained unmatched. CDR3: CASSPAGRTGGGNTIYF. The CDR3 region has the DNA TGTGCCAGCAGCCCGGCCGGTCGGACAGGAGGTGGAAACACCATATATTTT.

V is TRBV29-1 and J is TRBJ2-1, with TRBD2 matching 10 bases. Looked up from germline, CDR1 is SQVTM and CDR2 is ANQGSEA. The CDR3 consists of 14 residues. V lost 5 bases, J lost 3 bases, and 4 bases stayed unmatched. The CDR3 nucleotides are TGCAGCGTTAGGGGGACTAGCGTCTACAATGAGCAGTTCTTC. It encodes CSVRGTSVYNEQFF.

This clone showed up just a few times. The chain combines TRBV6-5 with TRBJ2-1; 8 nucleotides match TRBD2. J lost 9 bases, V lost 0 bases, and 10 bases had no gene match. The CDR3 sequence is 16 residues long. Germline lookup yields CDR1 MNHEY and CDR2 SVGAGI. In DNA form, the CDR3 reads TGTGCCAGCAGTTACTCGACGGGCACAGCGGGGGTTGAGCAGTTCTTC. Its translation: CASSYSTGTAGVEQFF.

The sample holds a few counts of this clone. V and J are TRBV7-9 and TRBJ2-7; D is unresolved. CDR1 and CDR2 (germline): SEHNR, FQNEAQ (reference sequence). The V and J ends lost 7 bases and 5 bases respectively, with 9 bases between them. The CDR3 contains 11 residues. CDR3 coding DNA: TGTGCCAGCACCCCTTCGAACGAGCAGTACTTC. Its translation is CASTPSNEQYF.

The count of this clone is one. The chain recombines TRBV2 with TRBJ2-2; 7 bases fit TRBD2. The germline V gene has CDR1 SNHLY and CDR2 FYNNEI. The trim removed 4 bases at V and 3 bases at J, leaving 5 bases unmatched. CDR3 size: 15 residues. This CDR3 is CASSVGGSDTGELFF. In DNA, the CDR3 is TGTGCCAGCAGTGTCGGGGGGTCCGACACCGGGGAGCTGTTTTTT.

DNA for the CDR3: TGCAGCGTTGAAGCGTCTAGGGCTAAACAGGAGACCCAGTACTTC. Translated: CSVEASRAKQETQYF. The rearrangement joins TRBV29-1 to TRBJ2-5; the D is unclear. Germline lookup yields CDR1 SQVTM and CDR2 ANQGSEA. V shed 1 base and J shed 5 bases, with 17 bases lying between them. The CDR3 consists of 15 residues.

J is TRBJ2-1 and V is TRBV7-6, with D possibly TRBD2 on 5 matching bases. The CDR3 has 12 amino acids. Trimming removed 5 bases at V and 7 bases at J, with 9 bases between. Per germline, CDR1 SGHVS and CDR2 FNYEAQ. Written as DNA, the CDR3 is TGTGCCAGCAGCCCGGACTTAAATGAGCAGTTCTTC. The encoded protein is CASSPDLNEQFF. Supplemented by reference TRBV7-6 and TRBJ2-1, the full variable domain reads GAGVSQSPRYKVTKRGQDVALRCDPISGHVSLYWYRQALGQGPEFLTYFNYEAQQDKSGLPNDRFSAERPEGSISTLTIQRTEQRDSAMYRCASSPDLNEQFFGPGTRLTVL.

This clone came up a few times. This chain links TRBV6-5 with TRBJ1-1; D is undetermined. This CDR3 comprises 12 residues. Germline V gives CDR1 MNHEY, CDR2 SVGAGI. V lost 0 bases and J 5 bases, leaving 4 bases between the germline ends. The CDR3 protein is CASSYSKTEAFF. Written as DNA, the CDR3 is TGTGCCAGCAGTTACTCGAAGACTGAAGCTTTCTTT.

The V and J genes are TRBV7-2 and TRBJ2-7, with TRBD2 identical over 7 bases. CDR1 is SGHTA and CDR2 is FQGNSA in the germline V gene. The V gene end was trimmed by 4 bases and the J gene end by 0 bases; junction bases not matched to a gene: 6. The CDR3 has 15 residues. The CDR3 nucleotides are TGTGCCAGCAGCTCCTTCGGCGGGAGCTCCTACGAGCAGTACTTC. It codes for CASSSFGGSSYEQYF. Full variable domain (rest looked up from reference TRBV7-2 and TRBJ2-7): GAGVSQSPSNKVTEKGKDVELRCDPISGHTALYWYRQSLGQGLEFLIYFQGNSAPDKSGLPSDRFSAERTGGSVSTLTIQRTQQEDSAVYLCASSSFGGSSYEQYFGPGTRLTVT.

This clone was seen a few times. The chain recombines TRBV29-1 with TRBJ2-7, with 9 bases fitting TRBD1. V lost 7 bases and J lost 5; bases outside the gene matches: 6. This CDR3 has 12 residues. From germline, CDR1 is SQVTM and CDR2 ANQGSEA. The CDR3 sequence: CSGGQGRDEQYF. The CDR3 DNA follows: TGCAGCGGAGGACAGGGGCGGGACGAGCAGTACTTC.

The chain uses TRBV30 and TRBJ2-6; 11 bases match TRBD1. The germline CDR1 and CDR2 sequences are GTSNPN and SVGIG (reference sequence). The length of the CDR3 is 15 residues. Unmatched junction bases numbered 1, after V lost 5 bases and J lost 1 base. The CDR3 sequence: CAWGQGASGANVLTF. The CDR3 bases are TGTGCCTGGGGACAGGGGGCGTCTGGGGCCAACGTCCTGACTTTC.

This clone showed up just a few times. The chain carries TRBV29-1 and TRBJ2-1; 14 nucleotides match TRBD2. The CDR3 runs 16 residues. The germline CDR1 and CDR2 sequences are SQVTM and ANQGSEA. With V trimmed by 7 bases and J by 0 bases, 5 bases remained unmatched. The CDR3: CSGGTSGGSSYNEQFF. CDR3 nucleotide sequence: TGCAGCGGCGGGACTAGCGGGGGAAGCTCCTACAATGAGCAGTTCTTC.

The chain couples TRBV18 to TRBJ1-1; no definite D call. The CDR3 contains 13 residues. Germline V gene lookup returns CDR1 KGHSH and CDR2 LQKENI. Trimming cost V 8 bases and J 0 bases, with 10 bases left between them. Here the CDR3 reads CASAGSVNTEAFF. CDR3 nucleotide sequence: TGTGCCAGCGCGGGGAGTGTGAACACTGAAGCTTTCTTT.

The chain combines TRBV23-1 with TRBJ2-1, with D possibly matching TRBD2 (6 bases). TRBV23-1 is flagged as an ORF with uncertain function. V was pared by 0 bases and J by 10 bases, with 31 bases between. The CDR3 runs 20 residues. The CDR3 reads CASSQSWTGSSQVGGREQFF. CDR3 bases: TGCGCCAGCAGTCAATCGTGGACGGGTTCGTCCCAAGTCGGGGGAAGGGAGCAGTTCTTC.

The chain has TRBV5-8 and TRBJ2-5; TRBD2 matches 8 bases. J gave up 4 bases and V 4 bases, and 9 bases lay outside the gene matches. Germline CDR1 is SGHTS and CDR2 is YDEGEE. There are 15 residues in the CDR3. The CDR3 region is CASSAGGLTGETQYF. In DNA, the CDR3 is TGTGCCAGCAGCGCGGGGGGCCTCACCGGAGAGACCCAGTACTTC.

The rearrangement uses TRBV29-1 and TRBJ1-2; 7 bases line up with TRBD1. The CDR3 runs 14 residues. The ends lost 3 bases at V and 5 bases at J; junction bases unmatched: 9. Germline CDR1 SQVTM, CDR2 ANQGSEA. CDR3 residues: CSVEPTGVGYGYTF. The CDR3 DNA reads as TGCAGCGTTGAGCCCACAGGGGTGGGTTATGGCTACACCTTC.

CDR3 amino acids: CAAGAGGGYTF. In nucleotides, the CDR3 is TGTGCCGCCGGAGCAGGTGGTGGCTACACCTTC. V usage is TRBV25-1 and J usage is TRBJ1-2, with D unresolved. The CDR3 has 11 residues. V was cut by 11 bases and J by 7 bases, with 14 bases left in between. Germline values: CDR1 MGHDK, CDR2 SYGVNS.

The chain is built from TRBV7-8 and TRBJ2-6; no reliable D call. The CDR3 spans 16 residues. V shed 4 bases and J shed 2 bases, with 12 bases lying between them. The germline gives CDR1 SGHVS, CDR2 FQNEAQ. CDR3 loop: CASSSTRRTGANVLTF. CDR3 bases: TGTGCCAGCAGCTCTACGCGGCGGACTGGGGCCAACGTCCTGACTTTC. Drawing the rest from reference TRBV7-8 and TRBJ2-6, the complete variable domain is GAGVSQSPRYKVAKRGQDVALRCDPISGHVSLFWYQQALGQGPEFLTYFQNEAQLDKSGLPSDRFFAERPEGSVSTLKIQRTQQEDSAVYLCASSSTRRTGANVLTFGAGSRLTVL.

V gene TRBV5-1 combines with J gene TRBJ2-5; D is uncertain. The CDR3 is 17 amino acids. V was shortened by 0 bases and J by 5 bases, with 20 bases between the two germline ends. Germline loops: CDR1 SGHRS, CDR2 YFSETQ. The CDR3 protein is CASSLVPGLSVSETQYF. The CDR3 region has the DNA TGCGCCAGCAGCTTGGTGCCGGGCTTGAGTGTATCGGAGACCCAGTACTTC.

This chain connects TRBV27 to TRBJ2-7; D is unresolved. The V end lost 5 bases, the J end lost 2 bases, and 13 bases lay between the germline ends. The CDR3 has 14 residues. Germline assignment: CDR1 MNHEY and CDR2 SMNVEV (reference sequence). CDR3 in DNA: TGTGCCAGCAGTGTAAGCCGGGCGACCTACGAGCAGTACTTC. It encodes CASSVSRATYEQYF.

This chain connects TRBV5-1 to TRBJ2-2, with a tentative D call TRBD2 (5 bases). The V end lost 2 bases, the J end lost 0 bases, and 8 bases lay between the germline ends. Per the germline V gene, CDR1 is SGHRS and CDR2 is YFSETQ. CDR3 length: 15 residues. The CDR3 DNA reads as TGCGCCAGCAGCTTAAGCGGCACGAACACCGGGGAGCTGTTTTTT. Translation: CASSLSGTNTGELFF.

The chain is built from TRBV20-1 and TRBJ1-1; D is unresolved. Germline V gene sequence: CDR1 DFQATT, CDR2 SNEGSKA (reference sequence). The CDR3 sequence is 11 residues long. Trimming pared 3 bases from V and 5 bases from J, leaving 7 bases between. CDR3 bases: TGCAGTGCTAGCCCCGGGACTGAAGCTTTCTTT. Translated, it gives CSASPGTEAFF.

Comment on this clone: This specimen includes other DNA sequences encoding the same CDR3. The chain joins TRBV27 to TRBJ2-3, with TRBD2 identical over 7 bases. The CDR3 consists of 15 residues. V gave up 3 bases and J gave up 3 bases; unmatched junction bases: 6. Looked up from germline, CDR1 is MNHEY and CDR2 is SMNVEV (reference sequence). CDR3 nucleotide sequence: TGTGCCAGCAGTTTGAGCGGGACGGGTACAGATACGCAGTATTTT. It specifies CASSLSGTGTDTQYF.

The chain combines TRBV7-3 with TRBJ2-7; the match to TRBD1 covers 9 bases. Trimming at V came to 3 bases and at J to 6 bases, leaving 6 bases not matched to a gene. CDR1 is SGHTA and CDR2 is FQGTGA in the germline V gene. The CDR3 loop spans 14 amino acids. CDR3 sequence (DNA): TGTGCCAGCAGCTTGCGGGGGACAGGGTCCGAGCAGTACTTC. Translation: CASSLRGTGSEQYF.